The rows below give T cell receptor beta chains drawn from one sample of a study of radiotherapy plus CTLA-4 blockade in lung cancer. Using immunoSEQ multiplex PCR, the repertoire was profiled, and TCRdb retains in-frame clones only, with some absent. The repertoire has about 56,000 clones, more than 60% of them found once; the top ten carry 15% to 20%. This sample comprised peripheral blood, obtained from a patient treated with radiotherapy plus ipilimumab. The receptor set was obtained from a human donor with non-small cell lung cancer who had a complete response to radiotherapy plus ipilimumab. The CDR3 runs from the conserved cysteine through the conserved F or W. Fields, in order: CDR3 length, V gene, D gene, J gene, clone size, CDR3 DNA, CDR3 protein. D genes are given only for firm matches. Some rows mark clone size as missing; the rest say once, few, many or name a class of expanded clone.

>18|TRBV4-1|TRBD2|TRBJ2-1|NA
TGCGCCAGCAGCCGGACTACGACTAGCGGGGGTGGTGGGAATGAGCAGTTCTTC
CASSRTTTSGGGGNEQFF
>17|TRBV9|TRBD2|TRBJ2-3|NA
TGTGCCAGCAGCGTAGTAGGCCTAGCGGGACTGTCTGATACGCAGTATTTT
CASSVVGLAGLSDTQYF
>13|TRBV5-1|TRBD1|TRBJ2-7|NA
TGCGCCAGCAGGGGGACAGGTTTCCACGAGCAGTACTTC
CASRGTGFHEQYF
>15|TRBV9|TRBD2|TRBJ2-1|NA
TGTGCCAGCAGCGTATCGGGACTAGCTCACAATGAGCAGTTCTTC
CASSVSGLAHNEQFF
>15|TRBV18|NA|TRBJ1-5|NA
TGTGCCAGCTCACCGTCGGACACTTACAATCAGCCCCAGCATTTT
CASSPSDTYNQPQHF
>14|TRBV6-1|NA|TRBJ1-3|few
TGTGCCAGCAGCCCAGGGGTCTCTGGAAACACCATATATTTT
CASSPGVSGNTIYF
>16|TRBV5-1|NA|TRBJ2-5|NA
TGCGCCAGCAGCTTGGGCGGGACAGCCGCTCAAGAGACCCAGTACTTC
CASSLGGTAAQETQYF
>13|TRBV4-3|NA|TRBJ1-2|NA
TGCGCCAGCAGCCAAGACAGTAACTATGGCTACACCTTC
CASSQDSNYGYTF
>14|TRBV5-1|TRBD1|TRBJ1-1|NA
TGCGCCAGCAGCTCGGGACAGCCGAACACTGAAGCTTTCTTT
CASSSGQPNTEAFF
>13|TRBV2|NA|TRBJ2-2|NA
TGTGCCAGCAAGGAGTACAAGGTTGGGGAGCTGTTTTTT
CASKEYKVGELFF
>16|TRBV30|NA|TRBJ1-5|once
TGTGCCTGGAGTGTACCAGGCAGTTATAGCAATCAGCCCCAGCATTTT
CAWSVPGSYSNQPQHF
>11|TRBV30|NA|TRBJ2-7|NA
TGTGCCTGGAGTGTACGGAGGGAGCAGTACTTC
CAWSVRREQYF
>17|TRBV7-9|NA|TRBJ2-2|NA
TGTGCCAGCAGCTTAGATCGTGCAGGGAGGTCCACCGGGGAGCTGTTTTTT
CASSLDRAGRSTGELFF
>14|TRBV18|NA|TRBJ2-4|NA
TGTGCCAGCTCACTTAGTCGGGCCAAAAACATTCAGTACTTC
CASSLSRAKNIQYF
>14|TRBV28|NA|TRBJ2-2|NA
TGTGCCAGCATTACGGAGACTTTGGCCGGGGAGCTGTTTTTT
CASITETLAGELFF
>18|TRBV29-1|TRBD1|TRBJ2-3|NA
TGCAGCGTCCACCTGCCGTGGAGCGACAGGGGGAGGACAGATACGCAGTATTTT
CSVHLPWSDRGRTDTQYF
>14|TRBV15|TRBD1|TRBJ1-2|NA
TGTGCCACCAGCAGGGCGTCAGGGGGGTATGGCTACACCTTC
CATSRASGGYGYTF
>17|TRBV9|TRBD1|TRBJ1-1|NA
TGTGCCAGCAGCGTAGGTTTGACAGGGGCCGGAAACACTGAAGCTTTCTTT
CASSVGLTGAGNTEAFF
>13|TRBV30|TRBD1|TRBJ2-7|NA
TGTGCCTGCGACAGGGGAAATGTCTACGAGCAGTACTTC
CACDRGNVYEQYF
>12|TRBV30|NA|TRBJ1-3|NA
TGTGCCTGGAGTGTAGGGGCCCCAACCATATATTTT
CAWSVGAPTIYF
>18|TRBV7-9|TRBD2|TRBJ2-1|NA
TGTGCCAGCAGCTTGGCCGGGACTAGCGGGACCCGAACGTATGAGCAGTTCTTC
CASSLAGTSGTRTYEQFF
>16|TRBV27|NA|TRBJ1-3|NA
TGTGCCAGCAGTTACCGTCGGGGGATCTCTGGAAACACCATATATTTT
CASSYRRGISGNTIYF
>18|TRBV18|TRBD2|TRBJ2-2|NA
TGTGCCAGCTCACCGGTCTCCACGGGACTAGCGAACACCGGGGAGCTGTTTTTT
CASSPVSTGLANTGELFF
>14|TRBV30|TRBD1|TRBJ2-5|NA
TGTGCCTGGAGTACGGGGACAGGGGCAGAGACCCAGTACTTC
CAWSTGTGAETQYF
>14|TRBV7-2|NA|TRBJ2-5|NA
TGTGCCAGCAGCTTAGATTACAGCAAAGAGACCCAGTACTTC
CASSLDYSKETQYF
>15|TRBV7-9|NA|TRBJ2-5|NA
TGTGCCAGCAGCATTCGGGACTGGTTCCAAGAGACCCAGTACTTC
CASSIRDWFQETQYF
>14|TRBV27|TRBD1|TRBJ1-4|NA
TGTGCCAGCAGCTGGACAGGGGTAAGGGAAAAACTGTTTTTT
CASSWTGVREKLFF
>16|TRBV5-6|TRBD1|TRBJ1-5|NA
TGTGCCAGCAGCCGGATGGGACAGGGGGTCGATCAGCCCCAGCATTTT
CASSRMGQGVDQPQHF
>13|TRBV28|TRBD1|TRBJ2-2|NA
TGTGCCACCGAGGACAGGGAAAGGTTGGAGCTGTTTTTT
CATEDRERLELFF
>14|TRBV7-9|NA|TRBJ1-6|NA
TGTGCCAGCAGCTTAGGCGCGCATAATTCACCCCTCCACTTT
CASSLGAHNSPLHF
>11|TRBV11-3|NA|TRBJ2-1|NA
TGTGCCAGCAGCCGGAGGGATGAGCAGTTCTTC
CASSRRDEQFF
>14|TRBV30|NA|TRBJ1-4|few
TGTGCCTGGAGATCTGACCGAGGGAATGAAAAACTGTTTTTT
CAWRSDRGNEKLFF
>15|TRBV5-1|NA|TRBJ2-4|few
TGCGCCAGCAGCTTGGAGCAGGGGAGTTACGACATTCAGTACTTC
CASSLEQGSYDIQYF
>16|TRBV7-8|TRBD1|TRBJ1-5|NA
TGTGCCAGCAGCCCCTCCCGGGACAGTAGGGATCAGCCCCAGCATTTT
CASSPSRDSRDQPQHF
>16|TRBV19|NA|TRBJ1-4|few
TGTGCCAGTAGTATAGCAGGAACCGCAACTAATGAAAAACTGTTTTTT
CASSIAGTATNEKLFF
>13|TRBV27|NA|TRBJ1-2|NA
TGTGCCAGCAGTTTATGGGCCCTCTATGGCTACACCTTC
CASSLWALYGYTF
>16|TRBV19|NA|TRBJ1-2|NA
TGTGCCAGTAGTGTTAGACACCTCGGTGATAACTATGGCTACACCTTC
CASSVRHLGDNYGYTF